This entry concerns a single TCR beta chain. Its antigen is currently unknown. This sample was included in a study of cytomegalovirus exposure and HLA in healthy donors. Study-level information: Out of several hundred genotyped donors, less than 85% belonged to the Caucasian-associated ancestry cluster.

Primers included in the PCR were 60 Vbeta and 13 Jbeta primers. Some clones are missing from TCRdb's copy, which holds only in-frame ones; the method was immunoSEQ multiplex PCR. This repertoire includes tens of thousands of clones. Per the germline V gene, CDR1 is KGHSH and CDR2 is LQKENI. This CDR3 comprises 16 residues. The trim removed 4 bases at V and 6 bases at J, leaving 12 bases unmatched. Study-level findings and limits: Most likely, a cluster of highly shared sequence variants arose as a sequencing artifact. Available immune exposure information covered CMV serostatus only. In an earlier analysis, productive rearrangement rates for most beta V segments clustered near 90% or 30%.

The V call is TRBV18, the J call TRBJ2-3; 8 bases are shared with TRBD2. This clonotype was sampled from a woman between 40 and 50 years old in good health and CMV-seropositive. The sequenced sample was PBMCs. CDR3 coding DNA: TGTGCCAGCTCACACGGGAGCGGGAGCGATGGGGATACGCAGTATTTT. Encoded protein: CASSHGSGSDGDTQYF.